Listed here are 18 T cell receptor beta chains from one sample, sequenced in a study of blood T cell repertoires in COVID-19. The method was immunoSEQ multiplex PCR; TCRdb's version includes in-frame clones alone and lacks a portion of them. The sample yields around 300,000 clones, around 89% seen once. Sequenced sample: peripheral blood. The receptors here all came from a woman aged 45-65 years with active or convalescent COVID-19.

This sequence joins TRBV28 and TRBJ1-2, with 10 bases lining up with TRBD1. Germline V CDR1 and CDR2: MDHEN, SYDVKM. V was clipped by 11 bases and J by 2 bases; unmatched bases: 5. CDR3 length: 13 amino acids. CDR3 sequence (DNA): TGTGCCGGCCGGGGACAGGGGAACTATGGCTACACCTTC. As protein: CAGRGQGNYGYTF.

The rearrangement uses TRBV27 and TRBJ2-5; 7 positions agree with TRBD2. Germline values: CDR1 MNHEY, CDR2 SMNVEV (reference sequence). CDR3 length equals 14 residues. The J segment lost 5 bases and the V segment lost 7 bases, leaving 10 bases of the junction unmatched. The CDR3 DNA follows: TGTGCCAGCAACGCACCCGGGGGAGGGGAGACCCAGTACTTC. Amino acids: CASNAPGGGETQYF.

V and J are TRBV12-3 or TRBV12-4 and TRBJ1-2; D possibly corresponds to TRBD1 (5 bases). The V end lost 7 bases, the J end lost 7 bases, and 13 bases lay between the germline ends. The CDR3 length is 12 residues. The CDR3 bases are TGTGCCAGCATGAGGGGAGGGCCTGGCTACACCTTC. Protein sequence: CASMRGGPGYTF.

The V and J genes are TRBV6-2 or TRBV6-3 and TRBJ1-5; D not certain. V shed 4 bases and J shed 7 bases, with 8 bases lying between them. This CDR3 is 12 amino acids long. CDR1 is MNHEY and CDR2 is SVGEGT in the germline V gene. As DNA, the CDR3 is TGTGCCAGCAGTTTCCTACTCCAGCCCCAGCATTTT. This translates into CASSFLLQPQHF.

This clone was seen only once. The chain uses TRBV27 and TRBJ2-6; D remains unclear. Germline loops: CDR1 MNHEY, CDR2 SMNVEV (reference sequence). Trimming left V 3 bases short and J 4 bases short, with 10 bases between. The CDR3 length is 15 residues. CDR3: CASSFLGTGANVLTF. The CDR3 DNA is TGTGCCAGCAGTTTTCTAGGTACCGGGGCCAACGTCCTGACTTTC.

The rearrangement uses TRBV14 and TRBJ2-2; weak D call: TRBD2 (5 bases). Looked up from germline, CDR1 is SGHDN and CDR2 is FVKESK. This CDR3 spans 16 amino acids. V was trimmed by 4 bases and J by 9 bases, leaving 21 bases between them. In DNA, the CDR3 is TGTGCCAGCAGCCTAAAAGGCGGGCCGAACTCCCGGGAGCTGTTTTTT. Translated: CASSLKGGPNSRELFF.

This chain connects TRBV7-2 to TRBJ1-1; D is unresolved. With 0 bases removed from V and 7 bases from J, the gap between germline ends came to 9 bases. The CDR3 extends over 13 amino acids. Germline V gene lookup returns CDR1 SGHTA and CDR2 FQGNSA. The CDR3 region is CASSLARQVEAFF. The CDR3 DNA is TGTGCCAGCAGCTTAGCGCGCCAGGTTGAAGCTTTCTTT.

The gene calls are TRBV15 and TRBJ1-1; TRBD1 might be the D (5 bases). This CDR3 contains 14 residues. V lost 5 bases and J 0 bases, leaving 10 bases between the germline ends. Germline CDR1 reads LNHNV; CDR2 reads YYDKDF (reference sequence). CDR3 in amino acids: CATSETDLNTEAFF. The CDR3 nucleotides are TGTGCCACCAGCGAGACAGATTTGAACACTGAAGCTTTCTTT.

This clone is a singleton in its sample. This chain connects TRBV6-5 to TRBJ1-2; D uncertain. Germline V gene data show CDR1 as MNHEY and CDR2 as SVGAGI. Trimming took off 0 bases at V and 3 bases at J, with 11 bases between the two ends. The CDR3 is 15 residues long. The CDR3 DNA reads TGTGCCAGCAGTTACTCGCATTTCCCGGACTATGGCTACACCTTC. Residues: CASSYSHFPDYGYTF.

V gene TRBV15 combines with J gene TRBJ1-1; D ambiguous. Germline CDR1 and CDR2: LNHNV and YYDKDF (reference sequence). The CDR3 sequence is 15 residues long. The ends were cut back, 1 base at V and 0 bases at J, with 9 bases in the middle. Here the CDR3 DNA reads TGTGCCACCAGCAGAGGGGGAGCGATGAACACTGAAGCTTTCTTT. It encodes CATSRGGAMNTEAFF.

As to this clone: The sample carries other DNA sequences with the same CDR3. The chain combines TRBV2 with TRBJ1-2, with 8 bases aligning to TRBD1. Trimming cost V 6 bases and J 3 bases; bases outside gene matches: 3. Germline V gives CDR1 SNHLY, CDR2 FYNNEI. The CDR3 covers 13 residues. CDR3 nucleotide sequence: TGTGCCAGCAGGGCGGACAGGGACTATGGCTACACCTTC. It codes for CASRADRDYGYTF.

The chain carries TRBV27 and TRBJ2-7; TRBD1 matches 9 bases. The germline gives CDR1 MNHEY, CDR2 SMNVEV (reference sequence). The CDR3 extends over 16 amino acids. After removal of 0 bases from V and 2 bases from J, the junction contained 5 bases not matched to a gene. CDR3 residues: CASSLSPTGGAYEQYF. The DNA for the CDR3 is TGTGCCAGCAGTTTATCCCCGACAGGGGGGGCCTACGAGCAGTACTTC.

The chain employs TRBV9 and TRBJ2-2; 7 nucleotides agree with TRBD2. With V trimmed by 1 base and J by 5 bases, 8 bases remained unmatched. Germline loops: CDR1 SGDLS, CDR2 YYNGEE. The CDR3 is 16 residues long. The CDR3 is CASSVTTGLLTGELFF. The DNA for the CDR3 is TGTGCCAGCAGCGTAACGACGGGACTACTTACCGGGGAGCTGTTTTTT.

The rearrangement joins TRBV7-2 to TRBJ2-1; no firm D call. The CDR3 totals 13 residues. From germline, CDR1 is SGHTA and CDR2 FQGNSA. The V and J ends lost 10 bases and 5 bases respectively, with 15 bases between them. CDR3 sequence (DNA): TGTGCCACCAGAAAATCTTTAGACAATGAGCAGTTCTTC. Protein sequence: CATRKSLDNEQFF. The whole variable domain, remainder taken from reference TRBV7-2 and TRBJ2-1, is GAGVSQSPSNKVTEKGKDVELRCDPISGHTALYWYRQSLGQGLEFLIYFQGNSAPDKSGLPSDRFSAERTGGSVSTLTIQRTQQEDSAVYLCATRKSLDNEQFFGPGTRLTVL.

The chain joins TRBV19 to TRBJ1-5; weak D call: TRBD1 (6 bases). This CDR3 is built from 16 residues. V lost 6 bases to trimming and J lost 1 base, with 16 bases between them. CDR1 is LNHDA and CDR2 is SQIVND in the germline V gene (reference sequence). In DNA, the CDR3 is TGTGCCAGTAGGTCATCAGGGGCTGGGAGCAATCAGCCCCAGCATTTT. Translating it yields CASRSSGAGSNQPQHF.

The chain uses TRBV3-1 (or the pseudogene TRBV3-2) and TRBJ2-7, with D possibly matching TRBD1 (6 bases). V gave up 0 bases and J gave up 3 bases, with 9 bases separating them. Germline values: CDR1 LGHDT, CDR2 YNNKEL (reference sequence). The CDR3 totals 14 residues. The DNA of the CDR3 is TGTGCCAGCAGCCAAGAGCCACAGGGCTACGAGCAGTACTTC. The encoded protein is CASSQEPQGYEQYF.

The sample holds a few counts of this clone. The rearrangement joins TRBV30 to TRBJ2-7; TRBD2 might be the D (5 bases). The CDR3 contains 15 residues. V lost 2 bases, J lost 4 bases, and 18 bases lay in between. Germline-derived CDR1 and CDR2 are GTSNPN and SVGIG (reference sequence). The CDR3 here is CAWSPRMDRTYEQYF. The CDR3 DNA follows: TGTGCCTGGAGTCCACGAATGGATCGGACTTACGAGCAGTACTTC. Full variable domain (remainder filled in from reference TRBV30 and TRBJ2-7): SQTIHQWPATLVQPVGSPLSLECTVEGTSNPNLYWYRQAAGRGLQLLFYSVGIGQISSEVPQNLSASRPQDRQFILSSKKLLLSDSGFYLCAWSPRMDRTYEQYFGPGTRLTVT.

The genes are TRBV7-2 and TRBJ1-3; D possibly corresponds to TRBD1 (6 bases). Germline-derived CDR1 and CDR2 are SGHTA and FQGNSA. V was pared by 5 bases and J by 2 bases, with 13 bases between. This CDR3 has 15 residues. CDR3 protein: CASSPGTIPGNTIYF. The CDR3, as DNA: TGTGCCAGCAGCCCCGGGACAATTCCTGGAAACACCATATATTTT.